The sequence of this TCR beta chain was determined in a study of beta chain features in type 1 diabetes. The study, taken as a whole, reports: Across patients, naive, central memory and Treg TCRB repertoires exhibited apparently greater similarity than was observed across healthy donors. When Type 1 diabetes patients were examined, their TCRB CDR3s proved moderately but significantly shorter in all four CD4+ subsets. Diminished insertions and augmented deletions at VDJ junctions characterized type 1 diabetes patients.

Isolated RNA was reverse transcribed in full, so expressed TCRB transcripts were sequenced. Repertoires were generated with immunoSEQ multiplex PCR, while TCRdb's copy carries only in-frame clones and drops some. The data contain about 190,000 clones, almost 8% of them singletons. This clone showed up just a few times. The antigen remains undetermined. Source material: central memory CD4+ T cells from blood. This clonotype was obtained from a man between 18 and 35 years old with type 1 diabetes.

The CDR3 nucleotides read TGTGCCAGCTCACCCCGGACAGGGGGCTATGGCTACACCTTC. Its protein is CASSPRTGGYGYTF. The chain recombines TRBV18 with TRBJ1-2, with 10 bases that match TRBD1. This CDR3 spans 14 amino acids. Germline lookup yields CDR1 KGHSH and CDR2 LQKENI. The V gene end was trimmed by 3 bases and the J gene end by 4 bases; junction bases not matched to a gene: 2.